This T cell receptor (beta chain) was sequenced during a study of CD8 T cells in ankylosing spondylitis. Per the germline V gene, CDR1 is SNHLY and CDR2 is FYNNEI. There are 13 residues in the CDR3. Germline trimming cut 8 bases from V and 4 bases from J; bases unmatched to any gene: 6. From the 5' RACE reads, TCRdb called clonotypes with MiXCR, one entry per CDR3 protein. The table shows under 130,000 distinct CDR3 sequences, with more than 20% occurring only once. This clonotype was seen many times. This TCR derives from a male donor with ankylosing spondylitis. The specimen sequenced was synovial fluid, either unsorted or a sorted T cell fraction (not recorded which). The rearrangement uses TRBV2 and TRBJ2-3, with 7 bases aligning to TRBD2. The CDR3 sequence: CASGRGNPDTQYF. The CDR3 bases are TGTGCCAGCGGGCGGGGGAACCCAGATACGCAGTATTTT.